This T cell receptor beta chain was sequenced for a study of PD-1 blockade in classical Hodgkin lymphoma. Study-level points and caveats: The study found that TCR diversity rose significantly by C4D1 in CD4+ but not CD8+ cells. Patients who responded completely had about the same baseline diversity as newly diagnosed patients. Some patients started nivolumab under 1 year after ASCT, and they were excluded.

Looked up from germline, CDR1 is SGHRS and CDR2 is YFSETQ. This CDR3 has 15 residues. V was trimmed by 6 bases and J by 10 bases, leaving 25 bases between them. This sample's time point: cycle 4 day 1 (C4D1), after more than five weeks of nivolumab. Each and every patient relapsed after autologous stem cell transplantation, and patients got differing brentuximab vedotin exposure. Thawed PBMCs were the source of CD4+ T cells, purified by magnetic negative selection. As regards this clone: No antigen is known for it.

Method: immunoSEQ multiplex PCR; TCRdb's copy keeps in-frame clones and lacks some. The sample comprises 25,000 to 35,000 clones, approximately 85% of which are singletons, and around 2.4% rests with the top ten. The sample here was CD4+ T cells from blood, taken before the fourth cycle of nivolumab. The TCR sequence derives from a human donor with classical Hodgkin lymphoma. The chain joins TRBV5-1 to TRBJ1-1; possible D gene TRBD1, 5 bases. The CDR3 loop is CASNPNGGFASGAFF. The CDR3 DNA sequence: TGCGCCAGCAACCCGAATGGGGGGTTCGCGTCTGGAGCTTTCTTT.